A selection of T cell receptor beta chains follows, all from one sample in a study of blood T cell repertoires in COVID-19. TCRdb keeps only in-frame clones here, not all; method: immunoSEQ multiplex PCR. The sample consists of 100,000 to 150,000 clones, approximately 89% of them appearing once. Sequenced input: peripheral blood. Every receptor here comes from a man in his forties or fifties with acute or convalescent COVID-19. Both conserved end residues are part of each CDR3. The D gene is left open where the match is weak. Part of the rows lack a size; the others show once, few, many or a class for expanded clones.

v_gene	abundance	j_gene	d_gene	CDR3aa	CDR3nt
TRBV2	.	TRBJ2-1	TRBD1	CASTRDSRSEQFF	TGTGCCAGCACCCGGGACAGTCGGAGTGAGCAGTTCTTC
TRBV6-6	.	TRBJ1-1	.	CASSYGGDTEAFF	TGTGCCAGCAGTTACGGGGGGGACACTGAAGCTTTCTTT
TRBV4-2	.	TRBJ2-3	.	CASSQDPGGFGTDTQYF	TGTGCCAGCAGCCAAGATCCGGGGGGCTTCGGGACAGATACGCAGTATTTT
TRBV7-2	.	TRBJ1-2	.	CASSPGGHGYTF	TGTGCCAGCAGCCCGGGGGGGCATGGCTACACCTTC
TRBV18	.	TRBJ1-2	TRBD1	CASSEGQGYGYTF	TGTGCCAGCTCGGAGGGACAGGGGTATGGCTACACCTTC
TRBV5-1	.	TRBJ2-7	TRBD2	CASRWREQGEQYF	TGCGCCAGCAGGTGGCGGGAGCAGGGCGAGCAGTACTTC
TRBV29-1	.	TRBJ2-2	TRBD2	CSVGGTSGKGGELFF	TGCAGCGTTGGTGGGACTAGCGGGAAGGGCGGGGAGCTGTTTTTT
TRBV6-5	.	TRBJ1-4	.	CASREGGYEKLFF	TGTGCCAGCAGGGAGGGGGGGTATGAAAAACTGTTTTTT
TRBV7-9	.	TRBJ1-4	.	CASSSQSQVNEKLFF	TGTGCCAGCAGCTCCCAGTCACAGGTTAATGAAAAACTGTTTTTT
TRBV3-1/TRBV3-2	.	TRBJ2-5	.	CASSHALGETQYF	TGTGCCAGCAGCCACGCCCTAGGAGAGACCCAGTACTTC
TRBV10-3	.	TRBJ1-2	.	CAIRQGFGYGYTF	TGTGCCATCAGGCAGGGGTTTGGCTATGGCTACACCTTC
TRBV19	few	TRBJ2-7	.	CASSPFPPGQHEQYF	TGTGCCAGTAGTCCATTCCCCCCAGGACAGCACGAGCAGTACTTC
TRBV28	.	TRBJ2-1	TRBD2	CASSPKLAGVVRRYNEQFF	TGTGCCAGCAGCCCTAAACTAGCGGGAGTAGTGAGGAGATACAATGAGCAGTTCTTC
TRBV5-1	once	TRBJ2-7	TRBD1	CASSLAGTVRNEQYF	TGCGCCAGCAGCTTGGCCGGGACAGTTCGCAACGAGCAGTACTTC
TRBV15	few	TRBJ2-3	.	CATSRGTRPDTQYF	TGTGCCACCAGCAGAGGGACTCGACCAGATACGCAGTATTTT
TRBV7-9	.	TRBJ1-4	.	CASSFGGSAATNEKLFF	TGTGCCAGCAGCTTCGGGGGATCTGCTGCAACTAATGAAAAACTGTTTTTT
TRBV5-4	.	TRBJ1-4	TRBD1	CASSLGQGKSTEKLFF	TGTGCCAGCAGCTTGGGACAGGGGAAGAGTACTGAAAAACTGTTTTTT
TRBV4-1	.	TRBJ2-2	.	CASSPVGGNTGELFF	TGCGCCAGCAGCCCCGTTGGCGGGAACACCGGGGAGCTGTTTTTT
TRBV5-8	.	TRBJ2-3	TRBD2	CASSSDLRGVADTQYF	TGTGCCAGCAGCTCGGACTTGCGGGGGGTGGCAGATACGCAGTATTTT
TRBV5-1	.	TRBJ2-7	.	CASSLDVPGLEQYF	TGCGCCAGCAGCTTGGATGTTCCAGGACTCGAGCAGTACTTC
TRBV3-1/TRBV3-2	once	TRBJ1-5	TRBD1	CASSQDEQGPNSNQPQHF	TGTGCCAGCAGCCAAGACGAACAGGGGCCCAACAGCAATCAGCCCCAGCATTTT
TRBV2	.	TRBJ2-7	TRBD2	CASSGSGSIYEQYF	TGTGCCAGCAGTGGTAGCGGGAGTATCTACGAGCAGTACTTC
TRBV10-2	.	TRBJ2-7	.	CAIRQVQSYEQYF	TGCGCCATCCGACAGGTACAATCCTACGAGCAGTACTTC
TRBV3-1/TRBV3-2	.	TRBJ1-1	.	CASTSWAGQNTEAFF	TGTGCCAGCACAAGCTGGGCAGGCCAGAACACTGAAGCTTTCTTT
TRBV9	.	TRBJ1-5	.	CASSVGPRESNQPQHF	TGTGCCAGCAGCGTAGGCCCCCGAGAAAGCAATCAGCCCCAGCATTTT
TRBV3-1/TRBV3-2	.	TRBJ1-2	.	CASSRREATSYGYTF	TGTGCCAGCAGCCGCCGTGAGGCGACGAGCTATGGCTACACCTTC
TRBV18	.	TRBJ1-1	TRBD1	CASSPVGTGRMNTEAFF	TGTGCCAGCTCACCCGTGGGGACAGGGCGAATGAACACTGAAGCTTTCTTT
TRBV7-2	.	TRBJ2-7	TRBD2	CASSLTGTSDYEQYF	TGTGCCAGCAGCTTGACCGGGACTAGCGACTACGAGCAGTACTTC
TRBV9	.	TRBJ2-3	.	CASSVGWKRETDTQYF	TGTGCCAGCAGCGTAGGGTGGAAGAGGGAGACAGATACGCAGTATTTT
TRBV5-1	.	TRBJ2-7	.	CASSPSIGEQYF	TGCGCCAGCAGCCCCTCAATCGGCGAGCAGTACTTC
TRBV7-9	.	TRBJ2-7	.	CASTFGGNYEQYF	TGTGCCAGCACCTTCGGGGGTAACTACGAGCAGTACTTC
TRBV2	.	TRBJ2-1	TRBD2	CASTQRGSYYNEQFF	TGTGCCAGCACTCAGCGGGGGAGTTATTACAATGAGCAGTTCTTC
TRBV6-6	.	TRBJ1-5	.	CASSSRPIQGNQPQHF	TGTGCCAGCAGTTCCAGACCTATCCAGGGCAATCAGCCCCAGCATTTT
TRBV5-1	once	TRBJ1-2	TRBD1	CASSGGWTGYSGYTF	TGCGCCAGCAGCGGGGGATGGACAGGGTACTCTGGCTACACCTTC
TRBV5-1	.	TRBJ2-7	TRBD1	CASSLSTGGPYEQYF	TGCGCCAGCAGCTTGAGTACAGGGGGCCCCTACGAGCAGTACTTC
TRBV10-3	few	TRBJ1-1	.	CAISEPSGPYTEAFF	TGTGCCATCAGTGAGCCCTCAGGTCCCTACACTGAAGCTTTCTTT
TRBV3-1/TRBV3-2	.	TRBJ1-6	.	CASTSGGNSPLHF	TGTGCCAGCACCAGTGGGGGGAATTCACCCCTCCACTTT
TRBV28	.	TRBJ2-7	.	CASSLYEQYF	TGTGCCAGCAGTCTATACGAGCAGTACTTC
TRBV2	once	TRBJ1-4	.	CASSERGGIINEKLFF	TGTGCCAGCAGTGAAAGGGGAGGAATAATTAATGAAAAACTGTTTTTT
TRBV2	.	TRBJ1-2	.	CASSDRYGYTF	TGTGCCAGCAGTGACCGCTATGGCTACACCTTC
TRBV5-6	.	TRBJ2-7	TRBD1	CASSGGTGSLSYEQYF	TGTGCCAGCAGCGGGGGGACAGGGAGTCTTTCCTACGAGCAGTACTTC
TRBV7-9	once	TRBJ1-2	.	CASSLAGNYGYTF	TGTGCCAGCAGCTTAGCCGGTAACTATGGCTACACCTTC
TRBV7-2	.	TRBJ2-1	TRBD2	CASSVPQRLASSHEQFF	TGTGCCAGCAGCGTCCCCCAGAGACTAGCATCTTCTCATGAGCAGTTCTTC